A single sample gave rise to the 10 T cell receptor beta chains below, sequenced in a study of CD8+ T cells in alopecia areata. Alopecia areata patients provided lesional scalp punch biopsies and peripheral blood. Investigators isolated RNA and reverse transcribed it into cDNA to act as the sequencing template. The table came from immunoSEQ multiplex PCR; TCRdb's copy has only in-frame clones and leaves some out. The table includes over 10,000 clones, 60% detected once. The source material was skin. All receptors come from a human donor with alopecia areata.

This clone was detected only once. The chain joins TRBV5-5 to TRBJ2-5, with D perhaps TRBD2 (6 bases). V lost 0 bases to trimming and J lost 5 bases, with 14 bases between them. The CDR3 totals 15 residues. Germline CDR1 SGHKS, CDR2 YYEKEE (reference sequence). CDR3: CASSLVLAVAETQYF. DNA of the CDR3: TGTGCCAGCAGCTTGGTACTAGCCGTCGCTGAGACCCAGTACTTC.

The V gene is TRBV5-1, the J gene TRBJ1-1; D is ambiguous. CDR1 and CDR2 from the germline V gene are SGHRS and YFSETQ. This CDR3 region has 14 residues. Between the trimmed V and J ends, which lost 1 base and 1 base, there was a span of 8 bases. The CDR3 sequence: CASSLYWSNTEAFF. The DNA for the CDR3 is TGCGCCAGCAGCTTGTATTGGTCGAACACTGAAGCTTTCTTT.

Remarks on this clone: The same CDR3 is also encoded by other DNA sequences in this sample. The chain recombines TRBV19 with TRBJ2-1, with 8 bases aligning to TRBD2. CDR3 length: 15 amino acids. V lost 4 bases, J lost 1 base, and 3 bases stayed unmatched. Germline V gene data show CDR1 as LNHDA and CDR2 as SQIVND (reference sequence). As DNA, the CDR3 is TGTGCCAGTAGTACAACTAGCGGATCCTACAATGAGCAGTTCTTC. This gives the protein CASSTTSGSYNEQFF. The full variable domain, its missing parts supplied by reference TRBV19 and TRBJ2-1, is DGGITQSPKYLFRKEGQNVTLSCEQNLNHDAMYWYRQDPGQGLRLIYYSQIVNDFQKGDIAEGYSVSREKKESFPLTVTSAQKNPTAFYLCASSTTSGSYNEQFFGPGTRLTVL.

The chain carries TRBV5-1 and TRBJ2-1; D not resolved. CDR1 and CDR2 (germline): SGHRS, YFSETQ. The CDR3 loop spans 17 amino acids. Trimming left V 4 bases short and J 2 bases short, with 19 bases between. In DNA form, the CDR3 reads TGCGCCAGCAGCCACACCCTAGACCCCTCAGCCTACAATGAGCAGTTCTTC. Its protein product is CASSHTLDPSAYNEQFF.

The rearrangement links TRBV28 to TRBJ2-4; D is ambiguous. The CDR3 runs to 15 residues. Germline CDR1 and CDR2: MDHEN and SYDVKM. The ends were cut back, 4 bases at V and 0 bases at J, with 10 bases in the middle. Here the CDR3 DNA reads TGTGCCAGCAGTTCCCAGGAACTAGCCAAAAACATTCAGTACTTC. It specifies CASSSQELAKNIQYF.

This clone was seen a handful of times. The V call is TRBV29-1, the J call TRBJ2-4, with a weak D call TRBD1 (6 bases). V was trimmed by 7 bases and J by 3 bases, leaving 16 bases between them. CDR1 is SQVTM, CDR2 ANQGSEA, per germline. This CDR3 is built from 14 residues. The CDR3 is CSGAGVGRKNIQYF. For the CDR3, the DNA is TGCAGCGGTGCAGGGGTGGGGCGCAAAAACATTCAGTACTTC. The variable domain in full, completed from reference TRBV29-1 and TRBJ2-4, reads SAVISQKPSRDICQRGTSLTIQCQVDSQVTMMFWYRQQPGQSLTLIATANQGSEATYESGFVIDKFPISRPNLTFSTLTVSNMSPEDSSIYLCSGAGVGRKNIQYFGAGTRLSVL.

This clone came up a few times. In DNA, the CDR3 is TGTGCCAGCAGCCAAGCTCAGGACGCGGCTAGCGGCTACACCTTC. Translation gives CASSQAQDAASGYTF. The chain employs TRBV5-4 and TRBJ1-2, with no clear D. The ends were cut back, 4 bases at V and 8 bases at J, with 21 bases in the middle. Germline lookup yields CDR1 SGHNT and CDR2 YYREEE (reference sequence). The CDR3 has 15 amino acids.

The J gene is TRBJ2-7, the V gene TRBV5-4; weak D call: TRBD2 (5 bases). This CDR3 comprises 14 residues. The germline V gene has CDR1 SGHNT and CDR2 YYREEE (reference sequence). V lost 4 bases to trimming and J lost 3 bases, with 14 bases between them. The CDR3 sequence: CASSPLASSYEQYF. Here the CDR3 DNA reads TGTGCCAGCAGCCCCCTAGCTTCGAGCTACGAGCAGTACTTC.

This chain uses TRBV27 with TRBJ2-7, with D perhaps matching TRBD2 (5 bases). V was pared by 8 bases and J by 3 bases, with 14 bases between. The CDR3 totals 13 residues. Germline V gene data show CDR1 as MNHEY and CDR2 as SMNVEV (reference sequence). CDR3 coding DNA: TGTGCCAGCCGGGAAACAGACCACTACGAGCAGTACTTC. Encoded protein: CASRETDHYEQYF.

V gene TRBV2 combines with J gene TRBJ2-7; D remains unclear. There are 14 residues in the CDR3. With 2 bases removed from V and 5 bases from J, the gap between germline ends came to 13 bases. In germline, CDR1 is SNHLY, CDR2 FYNNEI. The CDR3 nucleotides read TGTGCCAGCAGTGAAATTCCGGAGATCGACGAGCAGTACTTC. It yields the protein CASSEIPEIDEQYF.